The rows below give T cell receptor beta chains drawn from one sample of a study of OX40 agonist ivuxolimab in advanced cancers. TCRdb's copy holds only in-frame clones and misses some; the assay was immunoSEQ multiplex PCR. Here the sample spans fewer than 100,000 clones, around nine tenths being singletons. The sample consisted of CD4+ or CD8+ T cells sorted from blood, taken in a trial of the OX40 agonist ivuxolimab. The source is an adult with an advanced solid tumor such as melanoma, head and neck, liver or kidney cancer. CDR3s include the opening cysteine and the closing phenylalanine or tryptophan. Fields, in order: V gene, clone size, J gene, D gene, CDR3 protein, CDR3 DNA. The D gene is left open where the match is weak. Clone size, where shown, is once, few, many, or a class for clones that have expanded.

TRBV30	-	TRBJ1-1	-	CAWKRYTEAFF	TGTGCCTGGAAGAGATACACTGAAGCTTTCTTT
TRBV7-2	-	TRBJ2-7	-	CASSFKSHEQYF	TGTGCCAGCAGCTTCAAGAGCCACGAGCAGTACTTC
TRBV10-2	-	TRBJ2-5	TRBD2	CASSESLAGVETQYF	TGCGCCAGCAGTGAGTCTCTAGCGGGAGTAGAGACCCAGTACTTC
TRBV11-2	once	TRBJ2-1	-	CASRAVSSSNEQFF	TGTGCCAGCAGGGCCGTCTCTAGCAGCAATGAGCAGTTCTTC
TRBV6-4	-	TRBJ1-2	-	CASSDSVSGGSNGYTF	TGTGCCAGCAGTGACTCAGTTTCTGGGGGCTCGAATGGCTACACCTTC
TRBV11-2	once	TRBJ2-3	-	CASSSVDNTQYF	TGTGCCAGCAGTTCCGTAGATAATACGCAGTATTTT
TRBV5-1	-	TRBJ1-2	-	CASRVQARDFGGGYTF	TGCGCCAGCCGTGTCCAGGCCAGGGATTTCGGTGGTGGCTACACCTTC
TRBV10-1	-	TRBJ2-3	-	CASSEPGSHTQYF	TGCGCCAGCAGTGAGCCGGGGAGTCATACGCAGTATTTT
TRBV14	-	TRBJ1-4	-	CASSHPTGGATNYEKLFF	TGTGCCAGCAGCCACCCGACAGGAGGGGCAACTAATTATGAAAAACTGTTTTTT
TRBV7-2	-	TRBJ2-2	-	CASSFSQSGELFF	TGTGCCAGCAGCTTCTCCCAGAGCGGGGAGCTGTTTTTT
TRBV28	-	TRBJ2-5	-	CASSFIPRETQYF	TGTGCCAGCAGTTTTATCCCCCGAGAGACCCAGTACTTC
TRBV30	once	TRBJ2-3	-	CAWRFDRDLDTQYF	TGTGCCTGGAGATTTGATAGGGATTTAGATACGCAGTATTTT
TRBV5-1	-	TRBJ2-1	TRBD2	CASSLTSGRADEQFF	TGCGCCAGCAGCTTGACTAGCGGGAGAGCAGATGAGCAGTTCTTC
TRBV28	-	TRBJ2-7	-	CASSLDPRESSYEQYF	TGTGCCAGCAGTCTAGACCCCAGGGAGAGCTCCTACGAGCAGTACTTC
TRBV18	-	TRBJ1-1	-	CASSPGRFQRTEAFF	TGTGCCAGCTCACCAGGTAGGTTCCAGCGGACTGAAGCTTTCTTT
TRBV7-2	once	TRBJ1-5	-	CASSLGGFGQPQHF	TGTGCCAGCAGCTTAGGTGGTTTCGGTCAGCCCCAGCATTTT
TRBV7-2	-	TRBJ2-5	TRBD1	CASSPIRTGQETQYF	TGTGCCAGCAGCCCGATCCGGACAGGCCAAGAGACCCAGTACTTC
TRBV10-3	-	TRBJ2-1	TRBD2	CAISALAGNNEQFF	TGTGCCATCAGTGCACTAGCGGGAAACAATGAGCAGTTCTTC
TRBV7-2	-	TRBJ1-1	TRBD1	CASSLDRGGGKNTEAFF	TGTGCCAGCAGCCTGGACAGGGGAGGGGGGAAAAACACTGAAGCTTTCTTT
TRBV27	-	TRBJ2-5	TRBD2	CASSPGTSAETQYF	TGTGCCAGCAGCCCAGGGACTAGCGCTGAGACCCAGTACTTC
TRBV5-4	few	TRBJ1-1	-	CASSLGARNTEAFF	TGTGCCAGCAGCTTGGGCGCCAGGAACACTGAAGCTTTCTTT
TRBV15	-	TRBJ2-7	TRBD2	CATSRGRTSGRAGVYEQYF	TGTGCCACCAGCAGAGGTAGGACTAGCGGGAGGGCCGGAGTCTACGAGCAGTACTTC
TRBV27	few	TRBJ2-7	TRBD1	CASSYEQGASEQYF	TGTGCCAGCAGTTATGAACAGGGGGCTAGCGAGCAGTACTTC
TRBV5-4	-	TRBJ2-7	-	CASSSRYEQYF	TGTGCCAGCAGCTCTCGATACGAGCAGTACTTC
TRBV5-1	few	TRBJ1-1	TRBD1	CASSPGQWNTEAFF	TGCGCCAGCAGCCCGGGACAGTGGAACACTGAAGCTTTCTTT
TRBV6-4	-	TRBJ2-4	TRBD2	CATSGGGPDIQYF	TGTGCCACTTCCGGGGGGGGGCCGGACATTCAGTACTTC
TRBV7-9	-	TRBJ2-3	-	CASSLNGAADTQYF	TGTGCCAGCAGCTTAAACGGGGCTGCAGATACGCAGTATTTT
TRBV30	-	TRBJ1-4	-	CAWSTRVGADEKLFF	TGTGCCTGGAGTACACGGGTGGGCGCGGATGAAAAACTGTTTTTT
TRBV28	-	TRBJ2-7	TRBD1	CATLLTGGSFYEQYF	TGTGCCACCCTATTGACAGGGGGTAGCTTCTACGAGCAGTACTTC
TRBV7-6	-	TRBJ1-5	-	CASSRDRKQPQHF	TGTGCCAGCAGTCGCGACCGAAAACAGCCCCAGCATTTT
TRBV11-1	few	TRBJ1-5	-	CASSVTATNQPQHF	TGTGCCAGCAGCGTGACAGCGACCAATCAGCCCCAGCATTTT
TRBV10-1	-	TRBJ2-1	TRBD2	CASSPAGIWDNEQFF	TGCGCCAGCAGTCCAGCGGGAATATGGGACAATGAGCAGTTCTTC
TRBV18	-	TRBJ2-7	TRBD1	CASSSGQGSYEQYF	TGTGCCAGCTCCAGCGGACAGGGGAGTTACGAGCAGTACTTC
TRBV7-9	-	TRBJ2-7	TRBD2	CASAGGLGGLSVHEQYF	TGTGCCAGCGCGGGGGGATTGGGAGGACTTTCAGTTCACGAGCAGTACTTC
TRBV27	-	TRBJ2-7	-	CASSKTANSYYEQYF	TGTGCCAGCAGTAAGACGGCGAATTCTTATTACGAGCAGTACTTC
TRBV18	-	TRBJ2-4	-	CASSPPGISGENIQYF	TGTGCCAGCTCACCACCGGGGATCTCAGGAGAAAACATTCAGTACTTC
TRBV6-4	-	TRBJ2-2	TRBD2	CASSVLSGTNTGELFF	TGTGCCAGCAGTGTCCTTAGCGGGACGAACACCGGGGAGCTGTTTTTT